The clone carrying this T cell receptor (beta chain) was found many times. Its antigen is undetermined. Combining iRepertoire HTBI primers with Arm-PCR of CDR3 regions, the authors built TCR beta libraries. Via MiXCR, TCRdb re-called the multiplex PCR reads, giving one row per CDR3 protein. This table has under 250,000 distinct CDR3 sequences, around 21% appearing once. The time point here: newly diagnosed GD, antithyroid drugs for less than 3 months. PBMCs provided the RNA from which the TCR library was made. Germline V gene lookup returns CDR1 KGHSH and CDR2 LQKENI. This CDR3 is built from 13 residues. V was trimmed by 0 bases and J by 5 bases, leaving 5 bases between them. This sample was taken from a study of regulatory T cells in long-lasting Graves disease. Whole-study results and caveats: Authors noted too few samples as a limitation. Newly diagnosed disease favored TRBV20-1 and TRBJ2-1 over persistent disease. Lower TCR diversity characterized persistent Graves' patients relative to newly diagnosed patients.

This sequence joins TRBV18 and TRBJ2-1; D is unclear. The clonotype was recovered from a female donor with Graves disease. The material was peripheral blood mononuclear cells (PBMCs), obtained at new diagnosis, from a patient treated with antithyroid drugs. CDR3 loop: CASSPPGNNEQFF. CDR3 nucleotide sequence: TGTGCCAGCTCACCACCAGGAAACAATGAGCAGTTCTTC.